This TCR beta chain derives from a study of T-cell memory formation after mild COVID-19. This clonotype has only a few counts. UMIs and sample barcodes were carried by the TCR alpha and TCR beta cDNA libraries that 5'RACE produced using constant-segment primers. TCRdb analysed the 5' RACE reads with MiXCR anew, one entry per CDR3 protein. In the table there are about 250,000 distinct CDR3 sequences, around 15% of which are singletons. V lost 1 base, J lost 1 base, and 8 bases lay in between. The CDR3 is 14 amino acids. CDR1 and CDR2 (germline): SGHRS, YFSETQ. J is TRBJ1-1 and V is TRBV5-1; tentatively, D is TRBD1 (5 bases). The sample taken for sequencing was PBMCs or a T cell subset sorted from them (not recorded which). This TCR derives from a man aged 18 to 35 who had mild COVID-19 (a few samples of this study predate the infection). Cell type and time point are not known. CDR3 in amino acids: CASSLHRTNTEAFF. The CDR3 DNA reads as TGCGCCAGCAGCTTGCACAGGACGAACACTGAAGCTTTCTTT.